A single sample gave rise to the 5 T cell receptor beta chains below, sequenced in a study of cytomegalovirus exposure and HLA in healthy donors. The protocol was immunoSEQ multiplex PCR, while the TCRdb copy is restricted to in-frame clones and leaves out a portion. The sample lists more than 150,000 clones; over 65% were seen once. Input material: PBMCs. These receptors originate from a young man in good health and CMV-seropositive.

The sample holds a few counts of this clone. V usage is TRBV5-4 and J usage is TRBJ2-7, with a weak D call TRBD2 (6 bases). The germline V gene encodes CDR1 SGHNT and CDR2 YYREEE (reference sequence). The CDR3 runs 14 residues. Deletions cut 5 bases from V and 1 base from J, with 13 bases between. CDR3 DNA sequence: TGTGCCAGCAGTTCGGGACTCCAGTCCTACGAGCAGTACTTC. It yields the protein CASSSGLQSYEQYF.

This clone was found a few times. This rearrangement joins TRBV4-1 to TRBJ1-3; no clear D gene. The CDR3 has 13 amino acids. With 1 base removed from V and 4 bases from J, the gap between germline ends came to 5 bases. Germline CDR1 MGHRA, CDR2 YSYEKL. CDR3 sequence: CASSQGGGNTIYF. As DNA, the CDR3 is TGCGCCAGCAGCCAAGGCGGGGGAAACACCATATATTTT.

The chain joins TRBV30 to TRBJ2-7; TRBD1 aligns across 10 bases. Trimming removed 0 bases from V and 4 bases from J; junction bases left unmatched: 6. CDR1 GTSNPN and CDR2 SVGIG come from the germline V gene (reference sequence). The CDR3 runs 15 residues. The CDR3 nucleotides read TGTGCCTGGAGTGTACAGGGACAGGGGAGGTACGAGCAGTACTTC. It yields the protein CAWSVQGQGRYEQYF.

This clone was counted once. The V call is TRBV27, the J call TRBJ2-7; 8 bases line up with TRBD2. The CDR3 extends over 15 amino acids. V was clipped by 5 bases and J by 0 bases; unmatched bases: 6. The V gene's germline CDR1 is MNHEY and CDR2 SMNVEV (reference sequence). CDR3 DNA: TGTGCCAGCAGTATCTCTCGGGGGGGCTCCTACGAGCAGTACTTC. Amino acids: CASSISRGGSYEQYF.

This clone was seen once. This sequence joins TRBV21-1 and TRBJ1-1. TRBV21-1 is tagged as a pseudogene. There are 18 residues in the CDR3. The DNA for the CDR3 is TGTGCCAGCAGCAAAGATGTCGGAGGGAGAGAGATGAACACTGAAGCTTTCTTT. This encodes CASSKDVGGREMNTEAFF.